The entry that follows covers one TCR beta chain sequence. The naive CD8 subset, CD45RO-negative cells positively selected for CCR7, excluded terminally differentiated effector memory CD45RA+ cells. These data are taken from a study of shared clonotypes between healthy human individuals. This CDR3 is 13 amino acids long. V lost 5 bases and J lost 6; bases outside the gene matches: 7. The germline CDR1 and CDR2 sequences are SEHNR and FQNEAQ (reference sequence). TCRdb keeps only in-frame clones here, not all; method: immunoSEQ multiplex PCR. Counted here are about 1,900,000 clones, about 95% occurring once; the ten biggest clones make up roughly 1%.

Sequencing used naive CD8+ T cells sorted from blood. The TCR sequence derives from a man aged 18 to 29 in good health. The chain uses TRBV7-9 and TRBJ2-7, with 7 bases aligning to TRBD1. The CDR3 nucleotides are TGTGCCAGCAGCCCCACAGGGGCCGCCGAGCAGTACTTC. This translates into CASSPTGAAEQYF. Based on the CDR3 plus reference TRBV7-9 and TRBJ2-7, the full variable domain is DTGVSQNPRHKITKRGQNVTFRCDPISEHNRLYWYRQTLGQGPEFLTYFQNEAQLEKSRLLSDRFSAERPKGSFSTLEIQRTEQGDSAMYLCASSPTGAAEQYFGPGTRLTVT.